The rows below give T cell receptor beta chains drawn from one sample of a study of T-cell reconstitution after alpha-beta-depleted transplantation in children. TCRdb re-called the PCR reads through MiXCR, storing one row per CDR3 protein. This repertoire shows roughly 200,000 distinct CDR3 sequences, about 14% found once; its top ten account for under 15%. Sequencing was performed on PBMCs from the stem cell graft donor, taken from the stem cell graft. Source of these receptors: a human donor who donated a stem cell graft to a child with acute lymphoblastic leukemia. Both conserved end residues are part of each CDR3. The D gene is left open where the match is weak. Only some rows state a clone size, as once, few, many or a class for expanded clones.

cdr3_length	v_call	j_call	d_call	clone_size	cdr3_aa	cdr3_nt
14	TRBV12-3/TRBV12-4	TRBJ2-7	TRBD2	many	CASSLLAGPYEQYF	TGTGCCAGCAGTTTACTAGCGGGACCCTACGAGCAGTACTTC
15	TRBV15	TRBJ1-5	-	many	CATSRSGTPDQPQHF	TGTGCCACCAGCAGGTCCGGGACACCTGATCAGCCCCAGCATTTT
16	TRBV4-2	TRBJ1-2	-	-	CASSQPPLKGNYGYTF	TGTGCCAGCAGCCAGCCCCCTCTCAAGGGAAACTATGGCTACACCTTC
13	TRBV12-3/TRBV12-4	TRBJ1-1	-	many	CASSPRGTSEAFF	TGTGCCAGCAGTCCCCGGGGGACCAGTGAAGCTTTCTTT
13	TRBV5-4	TRBJ1-2	TRBD1	many	CASSTGTDYGYTF	TGTGCCAGCAGCACCGGGACAGACTATGGCTACACCTTC
15	TRBV7-9	TRBJ2-7	-	once	CASSRRSGQLGEQYF	TGTGCCAGCAGCCGGCGGTCGGGACAACTTGGAGAGCAGTACTTC
14	TRBV30	TRBJ1-2	TRBD1	many	CAWSSGDRGYGYTF	TGTGCCTGGAGTTCAGGGGACAGGGGCTATGGCTACACCTTC
15	TRBV3-1	TRBJ1-1	-	few	CASSQDQGYGTEAFF	TGTGCCAGCAGCCAAGATCAGGGGTACGGCACTGAAGCTTTCTTT
13	TRBV29-1	TRBJ2-2	TRBD1	many	CSGQGANTGELFF	TGCAGCGGACAGGGGGCCAACACCGGGGAGCTGTTTTTT
15	TRBV12-3/TRBV12-4	TRBJ1-2	-	-	CASSWGRGGIYGYTF	TGTGCCAGCAGCTGGGGACGAGGAGGCATCTATGGCTACACCTTC
14	TRBV29-1	TRBJ1-2	-	many	CSVEDRTEGYGYTF	TGCAGCGTTGAAGACCGGACAGAGGGCTATGGCTACACCTTC
15	TRBV27	TRBJ1-1	TRBD1	many	CASSFNRGRLTEAFF	TGTGCCAGCAGTTTTAACAGGGGGCGCCTCACTGAAGCTTTCTTT
15	TRBV5-1	TRBJ2-1	-	many	CASSLEGPYYNEQFF	TGCGCCAGCAGCTTGGAGGGGCCTTACTACAATGAGCAGTTCTTC
15	TRBV19	TRBJ2-1	TRBD2	many	CASSPSGRGDNEQFF	TGTGCCAGTAGTCCCAGCGGGAGGGGAGACAATGAGCAGTTCTTC
15	TRBV12-3/TRBV12-4	TRBJ2-7	TRBD2	many	CASRRLAGGPSEQYF	TGTGCCAGCAGGAGACTAGCGGGAGGGCCTAGCGAGCAGTACTTC
13	TRBV29-1	TRBJ1-2	TRBD1	many	CSVVPGGDYGYTF	TGCAGCGTTGTACCAGGGGGGGACTATGGCTACACCTTC
15	TRBV2	TRBJ1-2	-	-	CASSLSGDPLHGYTF	TGTGCCAGCAGTTTATCAGGGGACCCCCTCCATGGCTACACCTTC
16	TRBV12-3/TRBV12-4	TRBJ2-1	-	many	CASSFSGVPLYNEQFF	TGTGCCAGCAGTTTCTCGGGTGTCCCTTTATACAATGAGCAGTTCTTC
14	TRBV3-1	TRBJ2-7	-	many	CASSQELPSGEQYF	TGTGCCAGCAGCCAAGAGCTTCCTTCTGGCGAGCAGTACTTC
14	TRBV20-1	TRBJ1-4	-	many	CSAREGQGGEKLFF	TGCAGTGCTAGAGAGGGGCAGGGTGGGGAAAAACTGTTTTTT
15	TRBV5-1	TRBJ2-1	TRBD2	-	CASSVTSGVHNEQFF	TGCGCCAGCAGCGTGACTAGCGGGGTACACAATGAGCAGTTCTTC
15	TRBV5-1	TRBJ2-4	-	-	CASSHIGGGLNIQYF	TGCGCCAGCAGTCACATAGGGGGGGGATTAAACATTCAGTACTTC
13	TRBV5-5	TRBJ1-2	-	many	CASSFSENYGYTF	TGTGCCAGCAGCTTTTCGGAAAACTATGGCTACACCTTC
18	TRBV12-3/TRBV12-4	TRBJ2-1	TRBD2	many	CASSSRPLTSGAYNEQFF	TGTGCCAGCAGTTCTCGACCCTTGACTAGCGGAGCCTACAATGAGCAGTTCTTC
14	TRBV5-5	TRBJ1-6	TRBD1	many	CASSPTGMDAPLHF	TGTGCCAGCAGCCCGACAGGGATGGATGCACCCCTCCACTTT
13	TRBV7-2	TRBJ2-7	-	-	CASSRGGFYEQYF	TGTGCCAGCAGCCGCGGGGGCTTCTACGAGCAGTACTTC
16	TRBV3-1	TRBJ2-3	TRBD2	-	CASSQGWEGRKDTQYF	TGTGCCAGCAGCCAAGGGTGGGAGGGCCGAAAAGATACGCAGTATTTT
14	TRBV27	TRBJ2-7	TRBD2	many	CASSPLREPYEQYF	TGTGCCAGCAGTCCCCTGCGGGAGCCCTACGAGCAGTACTTC
15	TRBV4-2	TRBJ1-3	-	-	CATSSSGVSGNTIYF	TGTGCCACTTCCTCCTCGGGGGTCTCTGGAAACACCATATATTTT
17	TRBV6-1	TRBJ2-1	TRBD2	-	CASSKLSGISSYNEQFF	TGTGCCAGCAGTAAACTTAGCGGGATTAGCTCCTACAATGAGCAGTTCTTC
15	TRBV6-1	TRBJ2-1	-	many	CASSDGLRSYNEQFF	TGTGCCAGCAGTGACGGACTTCGCTCCTACAATGAGCAGTTCTTC
14	TRBV12-3/TRBV12-4	TRBJ2-3	TRBD1	many	CASSPDRAHGTQYF	TGTGCCAGCAGCCCCGACAGGGCGCATGGTACGCAGTATTTT
16	TRBV5-1	TRBJ2-7	TRBD2	many	CASSFSLSGRIHEQYF	TGCGCCAGCAGCTTCAGCCTGAGCGGGAGAATCCACGAGCAGTACTTC
15	TRBV4-2	TRBJ2-1	TRBD1	-	CASSQDGTGNNEQFF	TGTGCCAGCAGCCAAGATGGGACAGGGAACAATGAGCAGTTCTTC
13	TRBV5-6	TRBJ1-2	-	-	CASSLLTEDGYTF	TGTGCCAGCAGCTTGCTGACAGAGGATGGCTACACCTTC
14	TRBV20-1	TRBJ2-1	TRBD2	many	CSAGTSGSSSEQFF	TGCAGTGCTGGGACTAGCGGGAGTAGTAGTGAGCAGTTCTTC
14	TRBV7-8	TRBJ2-5	TRBD1	many	CASSLSQGEETQYF	TGTGCCAGCAGCTTATCACAGGGGGAAGAGACCCAGTACTTC
15	TRBV24-1	TRBJ1-5	-	many	CATSDSVTPYQPQHF	TGTGCCACCAGTGACTCTGTGACACCTTATCAGCCCCAGCATTTT
17	TRBV7-9	TRBJ1-3	-	many	CASSSMTGQADGNTIYF	TGTGCCAGCAGCTCAATGACAGGCCAAGCAGATGGAAACACCATATATTTT
15	TRBV12-3/TRBV12-4	TRBJ2-7	-	many	CASSPRGSLHYEQYF	TGTGCCAGCAGTCCCCGGGGAAGCCTCCACTACGAGCAGTACTTC